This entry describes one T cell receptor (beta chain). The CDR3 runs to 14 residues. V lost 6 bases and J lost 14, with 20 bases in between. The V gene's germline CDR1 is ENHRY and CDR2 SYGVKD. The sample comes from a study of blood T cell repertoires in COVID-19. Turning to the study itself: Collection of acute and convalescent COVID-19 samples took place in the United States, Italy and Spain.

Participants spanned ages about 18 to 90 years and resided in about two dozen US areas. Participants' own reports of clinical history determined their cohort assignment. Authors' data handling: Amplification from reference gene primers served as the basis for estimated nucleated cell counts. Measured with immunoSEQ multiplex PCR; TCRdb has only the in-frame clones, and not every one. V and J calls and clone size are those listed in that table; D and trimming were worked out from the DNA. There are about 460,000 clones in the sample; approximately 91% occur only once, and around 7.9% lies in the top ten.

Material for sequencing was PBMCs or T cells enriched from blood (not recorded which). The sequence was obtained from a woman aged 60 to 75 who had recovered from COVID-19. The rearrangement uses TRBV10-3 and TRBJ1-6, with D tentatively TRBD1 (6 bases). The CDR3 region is CAISPLDSPISLHF. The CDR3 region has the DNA TGTGCCATCAGCCCACTGGACAGCCCCATTTCCCTCCACTTT.